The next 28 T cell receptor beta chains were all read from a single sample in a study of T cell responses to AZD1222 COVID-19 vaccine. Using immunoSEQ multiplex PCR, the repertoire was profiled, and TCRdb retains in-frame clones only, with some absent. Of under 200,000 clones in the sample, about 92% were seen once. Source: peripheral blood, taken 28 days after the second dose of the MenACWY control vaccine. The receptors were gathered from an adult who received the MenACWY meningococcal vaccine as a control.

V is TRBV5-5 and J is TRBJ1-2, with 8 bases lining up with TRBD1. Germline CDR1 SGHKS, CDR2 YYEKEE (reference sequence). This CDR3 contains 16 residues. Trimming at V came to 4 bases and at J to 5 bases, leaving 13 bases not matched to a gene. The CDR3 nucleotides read TGTGCCAGCAGCACCAGCCCGGACAGGGCAGAATATGGCTACACCTTC. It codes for CASSTSPDRAEYGYTF.

The chain's CDR3 is CASSLASKRETQYF. The CDR3 DNA sequence: TGTGCCAGCAGCTTGGCTTCCAAGAGGGAGACCCAGTACTTC. The chain is built from TRBV5-6 and TRBJ2-5; D is unclear. CDR1 is SGHDT and CDR2 is YYEEEE in the germline V gene. This CDR3 is built from 14 residues. Between the trimmed V and J ends, which lost 0 bases and 5 bases, there was a span of 11 bases.

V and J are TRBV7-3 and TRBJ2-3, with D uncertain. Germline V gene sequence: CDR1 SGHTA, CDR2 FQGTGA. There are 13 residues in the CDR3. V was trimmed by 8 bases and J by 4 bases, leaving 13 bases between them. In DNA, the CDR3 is TGTGCCAGCTCCGAAACGAGTGCAGATACGCAGTATTTT. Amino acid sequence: CASSETSADTQYF.

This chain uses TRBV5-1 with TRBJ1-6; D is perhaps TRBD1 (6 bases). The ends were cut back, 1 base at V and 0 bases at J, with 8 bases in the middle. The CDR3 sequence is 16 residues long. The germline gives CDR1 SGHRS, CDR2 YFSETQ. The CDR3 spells CASSLTGSSYNSPLHF. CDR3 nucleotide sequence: TGCGCCAGCAGCTTGACAGGGAGCTCCTATAATTCACCCCTCCACTTT. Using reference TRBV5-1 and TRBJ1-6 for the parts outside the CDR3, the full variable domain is KAGVTQTPRYLIKTRGQQVTLSCSPISGHRSVSWYQQTPGQGLQFLFEYFSETQRNKGNFPGRFSGRQFSNSRSEMNVSTLELGDSALYLCASSLTGSSYNSPLHFGNGTRLTVT.

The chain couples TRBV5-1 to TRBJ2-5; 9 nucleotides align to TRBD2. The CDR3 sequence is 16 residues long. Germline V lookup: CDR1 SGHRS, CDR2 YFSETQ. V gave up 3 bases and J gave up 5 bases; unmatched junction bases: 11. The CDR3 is CASSSILAGVGETQYF. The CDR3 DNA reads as TGCGCCAGCAGCTCCATTTTAGCGGGAGTGGGGGAGACCCAGTACTTC.

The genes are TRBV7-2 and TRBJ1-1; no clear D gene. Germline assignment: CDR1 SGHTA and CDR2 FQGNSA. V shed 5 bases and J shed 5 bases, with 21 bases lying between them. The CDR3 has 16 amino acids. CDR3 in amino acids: CASSAQAGWTETEAFF. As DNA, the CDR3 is TGTGCCAGCAGCGCCCAAGCGGGCTGGACTGAGACTGAAGCTTTCTTT.

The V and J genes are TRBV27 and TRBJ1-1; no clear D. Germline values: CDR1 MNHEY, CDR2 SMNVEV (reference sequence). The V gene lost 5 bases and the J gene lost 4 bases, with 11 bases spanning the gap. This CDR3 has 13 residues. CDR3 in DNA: TGTGCCAGCAGTCACCGGAGGAGCACTGAAGCTTTCTTT. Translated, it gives CASSHRRSTEAFF.

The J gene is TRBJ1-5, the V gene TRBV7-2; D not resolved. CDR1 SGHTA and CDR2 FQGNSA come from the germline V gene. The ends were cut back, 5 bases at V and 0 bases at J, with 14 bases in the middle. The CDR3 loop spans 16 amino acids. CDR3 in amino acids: CASSPEAHSSNQPQHF. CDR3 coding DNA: TGTGCCAGCAGCCCGGAGGCGCATTCTAGCAATCAGCCCCAGCATTTT. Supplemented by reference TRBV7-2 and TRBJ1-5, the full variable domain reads GAGVSQSPSNKVTEKGKDVELRCDPISGHTALYWYRQSLGQGLEFLIYFQGNSAPDKSGLPSDRFSAERTGGSVSTLTIQRTQQEDSAVYLCASSPEAHSSNQPQHFGDGTRLSIL.

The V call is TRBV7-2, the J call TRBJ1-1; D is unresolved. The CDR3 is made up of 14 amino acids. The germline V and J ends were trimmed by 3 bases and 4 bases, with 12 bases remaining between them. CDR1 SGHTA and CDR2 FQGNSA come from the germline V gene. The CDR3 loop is CASSFRVVITEAFF. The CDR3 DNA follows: TGTGCCAGCAGCTTTAGGGTTGTCATCACTGAAGCTTTCTTT.

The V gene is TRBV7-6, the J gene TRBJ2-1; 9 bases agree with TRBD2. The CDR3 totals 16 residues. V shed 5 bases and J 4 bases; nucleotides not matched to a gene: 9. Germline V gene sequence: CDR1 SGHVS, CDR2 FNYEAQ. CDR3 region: CASSLQSGRLYNEQFF. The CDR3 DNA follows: TGTGCCAGCAGCCTACAGAGCGGGAGGCTATACAATGAGCAGTTCTTC.

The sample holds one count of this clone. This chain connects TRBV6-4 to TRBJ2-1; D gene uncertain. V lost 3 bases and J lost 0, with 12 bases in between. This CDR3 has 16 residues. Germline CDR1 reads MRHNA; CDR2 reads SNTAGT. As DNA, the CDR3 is TGTGCCAGCAGTGATTGGCCCAAGAGCTCCTACAATGAGCAGTTCTTC. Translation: CASSDWPKSSYNEQFF.

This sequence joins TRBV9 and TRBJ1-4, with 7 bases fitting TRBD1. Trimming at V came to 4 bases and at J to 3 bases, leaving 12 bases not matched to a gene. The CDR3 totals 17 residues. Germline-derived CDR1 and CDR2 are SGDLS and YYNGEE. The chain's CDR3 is CASSRVVSGTANEKLFF. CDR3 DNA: TGTGCCAGCAGCCGGGTCGTCTCCGGGACAGCTAATGAAAAACTGTTTTTT.

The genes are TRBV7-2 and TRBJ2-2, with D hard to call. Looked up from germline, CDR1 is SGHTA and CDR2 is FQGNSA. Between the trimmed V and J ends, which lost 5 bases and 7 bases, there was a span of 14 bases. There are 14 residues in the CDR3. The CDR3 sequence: CASSPFGPLGELFF. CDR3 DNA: TGTGCCAGCAGCCCGTTCGGGCCTCTCGGGGAGCTGTTTTTT.

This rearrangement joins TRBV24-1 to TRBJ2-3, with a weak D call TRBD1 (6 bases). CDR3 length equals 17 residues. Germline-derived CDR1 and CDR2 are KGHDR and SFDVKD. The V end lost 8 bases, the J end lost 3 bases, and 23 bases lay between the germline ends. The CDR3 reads CATMNTDWMTGTDTQYF. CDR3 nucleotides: TGTGCCACCATGAATACCGACTGGATGACAGGAACAGATACGCAGTATTTT.

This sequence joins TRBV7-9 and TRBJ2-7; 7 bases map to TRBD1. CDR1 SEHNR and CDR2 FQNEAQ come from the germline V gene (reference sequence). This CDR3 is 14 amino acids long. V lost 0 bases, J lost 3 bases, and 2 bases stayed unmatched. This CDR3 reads CASSLAGGGYEQYF. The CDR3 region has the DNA TGTGCCAGCAGCTTAGCAGGGGGCGGCTACGAGCAGTACTTC.

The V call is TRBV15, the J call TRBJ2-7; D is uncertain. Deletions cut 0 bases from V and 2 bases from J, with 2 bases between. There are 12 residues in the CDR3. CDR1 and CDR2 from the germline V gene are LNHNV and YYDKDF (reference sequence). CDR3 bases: TGTGCCACCAGCAGAGACACCTACGAGCAGTACTTC. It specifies CATSRDTYEQYF.

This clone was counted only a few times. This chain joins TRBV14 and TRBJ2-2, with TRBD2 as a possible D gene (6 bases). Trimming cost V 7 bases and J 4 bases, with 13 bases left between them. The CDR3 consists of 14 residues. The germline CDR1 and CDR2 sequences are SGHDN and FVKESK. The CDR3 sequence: CASKRAQGTGELFF. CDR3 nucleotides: TGTGCCAGCAAGCGGGCGCAGGGCACCGGGGAGCTGTTTTTT.

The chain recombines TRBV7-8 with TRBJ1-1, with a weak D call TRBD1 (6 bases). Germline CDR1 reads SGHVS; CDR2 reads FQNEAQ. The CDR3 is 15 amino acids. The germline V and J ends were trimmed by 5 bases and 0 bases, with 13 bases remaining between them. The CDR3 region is CASSKEGGMNTEAFF. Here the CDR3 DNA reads TGTGCCAGCAGCAAAGAGGGGGGAATGAACACTGAAGCTTTCTTT.

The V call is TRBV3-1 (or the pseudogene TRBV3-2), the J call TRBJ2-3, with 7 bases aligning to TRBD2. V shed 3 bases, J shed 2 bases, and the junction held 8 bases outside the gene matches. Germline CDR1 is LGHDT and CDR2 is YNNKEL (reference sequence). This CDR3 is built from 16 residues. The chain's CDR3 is CASSQRRLAATDTQYF. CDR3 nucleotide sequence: TGTGCCAGCAGCCAGAGAAGGCTAGCGGCCACAGATACGCAGTATTTT.

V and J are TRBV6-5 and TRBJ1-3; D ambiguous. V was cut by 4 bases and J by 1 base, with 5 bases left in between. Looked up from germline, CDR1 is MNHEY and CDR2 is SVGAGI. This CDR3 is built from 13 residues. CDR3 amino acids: CASSSNSGNTIYF. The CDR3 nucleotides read TGTGCCAGCAGTTCTAATTCTGGAAACACCATATATTTT.

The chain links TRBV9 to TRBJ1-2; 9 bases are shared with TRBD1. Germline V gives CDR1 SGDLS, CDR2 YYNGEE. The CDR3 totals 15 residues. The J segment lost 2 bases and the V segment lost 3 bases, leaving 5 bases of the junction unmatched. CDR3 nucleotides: TGTGCCAGCAGCGGATCCGGGACAGGGAACTATGGCTACACCTTC. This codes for CASSGSGTGNYGYTF.

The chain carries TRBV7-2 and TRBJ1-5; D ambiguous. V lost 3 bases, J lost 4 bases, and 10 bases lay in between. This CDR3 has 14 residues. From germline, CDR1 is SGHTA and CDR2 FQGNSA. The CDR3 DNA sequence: TGTGCCAGCAGCTTCACATTCGGTAATCAGCCCCAGCATTTT. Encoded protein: CASSFTFGNQPQHF. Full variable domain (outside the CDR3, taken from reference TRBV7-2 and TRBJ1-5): GAGVSQSPSNKVTEKGKDVELRCDPISGHTALYWYRQSLGQGLEFLIYFQGNSAPDKSGLPSDRFSAERTGGSVSTLTIQRTQQEDSAVYLCASSFTFGNQPQHFGDGTRLSIL.

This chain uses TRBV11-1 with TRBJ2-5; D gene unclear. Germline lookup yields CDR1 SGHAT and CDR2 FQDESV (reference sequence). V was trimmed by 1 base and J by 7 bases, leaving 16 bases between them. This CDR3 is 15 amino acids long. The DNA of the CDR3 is TGTGCCAGCAGCTTAGAATCTGCCTCCAAGGGGACCCAGTACTTC. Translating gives CASSLESASKGTQYF.

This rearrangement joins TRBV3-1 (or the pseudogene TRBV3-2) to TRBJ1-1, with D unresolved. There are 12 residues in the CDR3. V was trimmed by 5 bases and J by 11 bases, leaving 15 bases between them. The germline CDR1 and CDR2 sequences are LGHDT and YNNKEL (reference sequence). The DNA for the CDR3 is TGTGCCAGCAGCTACTCGGCATCAAGGGCTTTCTTT. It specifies CASSYSASRAFF.

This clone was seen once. CDR3 loop: CASRRDSSSGANVLTF. The CDR3 DNA sequence: TGTGCCAGCAGAAGGGACAGTAGCTCTGGGGCCAACGTCCTGACTTTC. The J gene is TRBJ2-6, the V gene TRBV7-3; the match to TRBD1 covers 7 bases. Germline V CDR1 and CDR2: SGHTA, FQGTGA. The ends lost 6 bases at V and 0 bases at J; junction bases unmatched: 5. The CDR3 is 16 amino acids.

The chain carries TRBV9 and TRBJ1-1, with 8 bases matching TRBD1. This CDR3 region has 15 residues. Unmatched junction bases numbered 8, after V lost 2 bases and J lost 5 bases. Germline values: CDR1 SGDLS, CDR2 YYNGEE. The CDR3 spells CASSVGDRPLTEAFF. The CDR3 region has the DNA TGTGCCAGCAGCGTTGGGGACAGGCCTTTGACTGAAGCTTTCTTT.

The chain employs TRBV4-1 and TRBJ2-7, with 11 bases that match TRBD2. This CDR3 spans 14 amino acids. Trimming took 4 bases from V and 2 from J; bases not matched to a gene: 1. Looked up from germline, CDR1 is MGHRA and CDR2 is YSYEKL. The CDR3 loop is CASSRGLAAYEQYF. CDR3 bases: TGCGCCAGCAGCCGGGGACTAGCGGCCTACGAGCAGTACTTC.

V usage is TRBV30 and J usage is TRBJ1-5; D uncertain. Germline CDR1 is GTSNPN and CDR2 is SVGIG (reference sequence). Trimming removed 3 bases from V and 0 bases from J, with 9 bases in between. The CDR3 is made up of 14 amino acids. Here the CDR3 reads CAWRGPYSNQPQHF. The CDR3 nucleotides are TGTGCCTGGAGGGGCCCTTATAGCAATCAGCCCCAGCATTTT.